The 22 T cell receptor beta chains below all came from one sample that was sequenced in a study of OX40 agonist ivuxolimab in advanced cancers. TCRdb's table, derived via immunoSEQ multiplex PCR, lists solely in-frame clones and lacks some. The repertoire holds approximately 60,000 clones, with about four fifths as singletons. Sequenced material: CD4+ or CD8+ T cells sorted from blood, taken in a trial of the OX40 agonist ivuxolimab. These receptors all stem from an adult with an advanced solid tumor such as melanoma, head and neck, liver or kidney cancer.

The rearrangement uses TRBV7-3 and TRBJ2-2; TRBD1 agrees at 7 bases. V lost 4 bases, J lost 4 bases, and 21 bases stayed unmatched. Germline CDR1 reads SGHTA; CDR2 reads FQGTGA. CDR3 length equals 20 residues. CDR3 DNA: TGTGCCAGCAGCTGGTGTTGGACAGGACGCCCGGCACGAGCCACCGGGGAGCTGTTTTTT. As protein: CASSWCWTGRPARATGELFF.

This sequence joins TRBV4-1 and TRBJ1-5, with 7 bases that match TRBD1. The CDR3 spans 18 residues. After removal of 0 bases from V and 1 base from J, the junction contained 9 bases not matched to a gene. Germline V gene sequence: CDR1 MGHRA, CDR2 YSYEKL. The CDR3 sequence: CASSQDGPGGGSNQPQHF. The CDR3 nucleotides read TGCGCCAGCAGCCAAGATGGCCCAGGGGGAGGGAGCAATCAGCCCCAGCATTTT.

The CDR3 loop is CASSHGNQGQPQHF. The CDR3 region has the DNA TGTGCCAGCAGCCACGGAAACCAGGGGCAGCCCCAGCATTTT. V and J are TRBV27 and TRBJ1-5; D is perhaps TRBD1 (6 bases). Germline loops: CDR1 MNHEY, CDR2 SMNVEV (reference sequence). The CDR3 runs to 14 residues. Trimming pared 6 bases from V and 7 bases from J, leaving 16 bases between.

The rearrangement links TRBV9 to TRBJ1-6; D is unresolved. The germline V gene encodes CDR1 SGDLS and CDR2 YYNGEE. The V gene lost 0 bases and the J gene lost 6 bases, with 10 bases spanning the gap. This CDR3 is built from 15 residues. The CDR3 coding sequence is TGTGCCAGCAGCGTAGGGCCCGGGCTTAATTCACCCCTCCACTTT. Translated: CASSVGPGLNSPLHF.

The chain carries TRBV10-2 and TRBJ1-1; the D is unclear. CDR3 length: 12 amino acids. V lost 3 bases, J lost 4 bases, and 6 bases lay in between. The germline gives CDR1 WSHSY, CDR2 SAAADI. The chain's CDR3 is CASSERFTEAFF. Here the CDR3 DNA reads TGCGCCAGCAGTGAACGTTTCACTGAAGCTTTCTTT.

As for this clone: At one end, the junction sequence differs from germline, possibly due to a read error. This chain uses TRBV7-2 with TRBJ2-3, with a weak D call TRBD2 (6 bases). The CDR3 covers 12 residues. Per the germline V gene, CDR1 is SGHTA and CDR2 is FQGNSA. The CDR3 nucleotides read TGTGCCAGCAGCTCGACTAGTAATACGAAGTATTTT. Translating gives CASSSTSNTKYF.

The J gene is TRBJ2-2, the V gene TRBV5-1; D call uncertain. The V and J ends lost 1 base and 4 bases respectively, with 5 bases between them. The CDR3 totals 13 residues. The germline V gene encodes CDR1 SGHRS and CDR2 YFSETQ. DNA of the CDR3: TGCGCCAGCAGCTTGTCGGCCACCGGGGAGCTGTTTTTT. Translation gives CASSLSATGELFF.

The rearrangement links TRBV10-3 to TRBJ2-1; a possible D gene is TRBD2 (5 bases). Per the germline V gene, CDR1 is ENHRY and CDR2 is SYGVKD. This CDR3 contains 16 residues. V was shortened by 0 bases and J by 4 bases, with 13 bases between the two germline ends. DNA for the CDR3: TGTGCCATCAGTGAGTCGGGAGCGGTACTTTACAATGAGCAGTTCTTC. Its protein is CAISESGAVLYNEQFF.

V gene TRBV6-5 combines with J gene TRBJ2-7; 7 nucleotides line up with TRBD1. J was trimmed by 5 bases and V by 6 bases; bases with no gene match: 4. Germline CDR1 reads MNHEY; CDR2 reads SVGAGI. CDR3 length: 12 amino acids. CDR3 sequence reads: CASRSQGDEQYF. The CDR3 bases are TGTGCCAGCAGGAGTCAGGGGGACGAGCAGTACTTC.

This chain uses TRBV6-1 with TRBJ1-4; perhaps TRBD1 as D (5 bases). From germline, CDR1 is MNHNS and CDR2 SASEGT. Trimming cost V 7 bases and J 4 bases, with 13 bases left between them. CDR3 length: 14 residues. The CDR3 protein is CASIQNRRNEKLFF. CDR3 DNA: TGTGCCAGCATACAGAACAGGCGTAATGAAAAACTGTTTTTT.

V and J are TRBV7-9 and TRBJ2-3, with 8 bases identical to TRBD2. The V gene's germline CDR1 is SEHNR and CDR2 FQNEAQ (reference sequence). The junction had 13 bases not matched to a gene; V was cut back by 11 bases and J by 6 bases. The CDR3 has 14 amino acids. For the CDR3, the DNA is TGTGCCTTACCGCGGGAGGACCTTTCCGATACGCAGTATTTT. Its protein is CALPREDLSDTQYF. The complete variable domain, with remaining parts taken from reference TRBV7-9 and TRBJ2-3, reads DTGVSQNPRHKITKRGQNVTFRCDPISEHNRLYWYRQTLGQGPEFLTYFQNEAQLEKSRLLSDRFSAERPKGSFSTLEIQRTEQGDSAMYLCALPREDLSDTQYFGPGTRLTVL.

This chain uses TRBV9 with TRBJ2-7, with D perhaps being TRBD1 or TRBD2 (5 bases each). V was shortened by 5 bases and J by 0 bases, with 15 bases between the two germline ends. Germline lookup yields CDR1 SGDLS and CDR2 YYNGEE. CDR3 length: 15 amino acids. Here the CDR3 DNA reads TGTGCCAGCAGTGAAACCGGGACGATCTCCTACGAGCAGTACTTC. Translation: CASSETGTISYEQYF. Full variable domain (remainder filled in from reference TRBV9 and TRBJ2-7): DSGVTQTPKHLITATGQRVTLRCSPRSGDLSVYWYQQSLDQGLQFLIQYYNGEERAKGNILERFSAQQFPDLHSELNLSSLELGDSALYFCASSETGTISYEQYFGPGTRLTVT.

The chain joins TRBV28 to TRBJ2-7; TRBD2 is a possible D gene (7 bases). This CDR3 has 14 amino acids. V lost 7 bases and J 3 bases, leaving 16 bases between the germline ends. CDR1 MDHEN and CDR2 SYDVKM come from the germline V gene. The CDR3 DNA reads as TGTGCCAGCAACCCGGGGGGCGGTCTCTACGAGCAGTACTTC. It translates to CASNPGGGLYEQYF.

The chain carries TRBV6-5 and TRBJ1-1; D not certain. Trimming removed 4 bases from V and 11 bases from J, with 23 bases in between. This CDR3 is built from 15 residues. Germline loops: CDR1 MNHEY, CDR2 SVGAGI. As DNA, the CDR3 is TGTGCCAGCAGTTCCCGCTTAGGACGAAACTTTGACGCTTTCTTT. Translated, it gives CASSSRLGRNFDAFF.

This chain links TRBV29-1 with TRBJ2-2, with TRBD2 matching 7 bases. CDR3 size: 15 residues. V was pared by 1 base and J by 4 bases, with 6 bases of the junction left unmatched. The germline V gene encodes CDR1 SQVTM and CDR2 ANQGSEA. The CDR3 region is CSVEVGGRGTGELFF. The CDR3 DNA sequence: TGCAGCGTTGAAGTTGGAGGGAGGGGCACCGGGGAGCTGTTTTTT.

The count of this clone is one. In DNA form, the CDR3 reads TGTGCCAGCAGTTCCCAGACAGGGGGGTACGAGCAGTACTTC. It is translated as CASSSQTGGYEQYF. The chain recombines TRBV27 with TRBJ2-7, with 9 bases matching TRBD1. Germline CDR1 is MNHEY and CDR2 is SMNVEV (reference sequence). This CDR3 has 14 residues. J was trimmed by 4 bases and V by 4 bases; bases with no gene match: 5.

This chain connects TRBV19 to TRBJ1-4, with D hard to call. With 5 bases removed from V and 4 bases from J, the gap between germline ends came to 14 bases. The CDR3 runs 15 residues. Germline V CDR1 and CDR2: LNHDA, SQIVND (reference sequence). CDR3 nucleotide sequence: TGTGCCAGTAGTTCGAACAGTGCGGGTAATGAAAAACTGTTTTTT. It translates to CASSSNSAGNEKLFF. Combining the CDR3 with reference TRBV19 and TRBJ1-4 gives the whole variable domain DGGITQSPKYLFRKEGQNVTLSCEQNLNHDAMYWYRQDPGQGLRLIYYSQIVNDFQKGDIAEGYSVSREKKESFPLTVTSAQKNPTAFYLCASSSNSAGNEKLFFGSGTQLSVL.

The chain carries TRBV18 and TRBJ2-7; D is unclear. Germline lookup yields CDR1 KGHSH and CDR2 LQKENI. V was cut by 6 bases and J by 3 bases, with 45 bases left in between. This CDR3 has 24 residues. The CDR3 spells CASSPSPHGVQVGMLFRHNYEQYF. Here the CDR3 DNA reads TGTGCCAGCTCCCCCTCACCCCACGGAGTACAAGTTGGGATGCTCTTTCGGCATAACTACGAGCAGTACTTC.

This clone was observed a single time. The chain has TRBV27 and TRBJ2-1, with 7 bases fitting TRBD2. This CDR3 is built from 16 residues. The V gene end was trimmed by 5 bases and the J gene end by 4 bases; junction bases not matched to a gene: 11. Germline V gives CDR1 MNHEY, CDR2 SMNVEV (reference sequence). The CDR3 coding sequence is TGTGCCAGCAGTCCCTCGAATAGGGAGGGGTACAATGAGCAGTTCTTC. Its translation: CASSPSNREGYNEQFF.

CDR3 in amino acids: CASSSRDRASGEQYF. CDR3 DNA: TGTGCCAGCAGCTCCCGGGACAGGGCATCTGGAGAGCAGTACTTC. The V and J genes are TRBV7-8 and TRBJ2-7, with TRBD1 matching 9 bases. Germline CDR1 reads SGHVS; CDR2 reads FQNEAQ. The CDR3 covers 15 residues. J was trimmed by 7 bases and V by 4 bases; bases with no gene match: 11.

V gene TRBV4-1 combines with J gene TRBJ1-2; tentative D call: TRBD1 (5 bases). Trimming removed 3 bases from V and 0 bases from J, with 11 bases in between. The CDR3 spans 15 residues. Per the germline V gene, CDR1 is MGHRA and CDR2 is YSYEKL. The CDR3 DNA follows: TGCGCCAGCAGCCAGGACAAGGCAGCTAACTATGGCTACACCTTC. Its translation: CASSQDKAANYGYTF.

The V gene is TRBV9, the J gene TRBJ1-2; tentatively, D is TRBD1 (5 bases). This CDR3 is built from 14 residues. V shed 3 bases and J shed 2 bases, with 11 bases lying between them. Germline values: CDR1 SGDLS, CDR2 YYNGEE. CDR3 region: CASSARANNYGYTF. The CDR3 coding sequence is TGTGCCAGCAGCGCCAGGGCTAACAACTATGGCTACACCTTC.